This T cell receptor (beta chain) appears in the sequencing data of a study of cytomegalovirus exposure and HLA in healthy donors. A multiplex PCR was run with 60 Vbeta primers and 13 Jbeta primers. The repertoire was sequenced with immunoSEQ multiplex PCR; TCRdb's copy has only in-frame clones and lacks some. The top ten hold about 3.3% of the sample, which has some 130,000 clones, around three quarters seen once. This CDR3 is built from 19 residues. Germline CDR1 reads KGHSH; CDR2 reads LQKENI. Trimming pared 6 bases from V and 3 bases from J, leaving 29 bases between. The clonotype comes from a woman between 25 and 40 years old in good health and CMV-seropositive. This chain links TRBV18 with TRBJ1-1, with D possibly matching TRBD1 (5 bases). What was sequenced was PBMCs. CDR3 DNA sequence: TGTGCCAGCTCGCCGAAGGGTGGGGCTTCCGGCCCCCGAGACACTGAAGCTTTCTTT. Translation gives CASSPKGGASGPRDTEAFF.